Listed below are T cell receptor beta chains from one sample, sequenced in a study of blood T cell repertoires in COVID-19. Using immunoSEQ multiplex PCR, the repertoire was profiled, and TCRdb retains in-frame clones only, with some absent. The repertoire has 70,000 to 95,000 clones, 70% to 90% of them found once; the top ten carry approximately 4.8%. The sequenced sample was peripheral blood. The receptors were sampled from a woman at least 80 years old with active COVID-19. Each CDR3 is given with its conserved first and last residue. Fields, in order: clone size, V gene, J gene, D gene, CDR3 protein, CDR3 DNA. D genes are given only for firm matches. Only some rows state a clone size, as once, few, many or a class for expanded clones.

>-|TRBV11-2|TRBJ2-7|-
CASSLAPLLRSEQYF
TGTGCCAGCAGCTTAGCTCCCTTACTCCGTTCCGAGCAGTACTTC
>few|TRBV28|TRBJ2-7|TRBD2
CASSKPSGQSYEQYF
TGTGCCAGCAGTAAACCTAGCGGGCAGTCCTACGAGCAGTACTTC
>-|TRBV11-1|TRBJ1-1|-
CASRDTGKTEAFF
TGTGCCAGCAGGGATACAGGGAAGACTGAAGCTTTCTTT
>-|TRBV5-1|TRBJ2-7|-
CASSPRDWDEQYF
TGCGCCAGCAGCCCCCGGGACTGGGACGAGCAGTACTTC
>-|TRBV19|TRBJ2-6|TRBD1
CASGGQGGGANVLTF
TGTGCCAGTGGGGGACAGGGCGGTGGGGCCAACGTCCTGACTTTC
>-|TRBV29-1|TRBJ2-1|-
CSVESGNEQFF
TGCAGCGTCGAGTCCGGTAATGAGCAGTTCTTC
>-|TRBV6-2/TRBV6-3|TRBJ2-3|TRBD1
CASSKPTGISTDTQYF
TGTGCCAGCAGTAAGCCGACAGGGATTAGCACAGATACGCAGTATTTT
>-|TRBV5-6|TRBJ2-1|TRBD2
CASSLFSGNYNEQFF
TGTGCCAGCAGCTTGTTTAGCGGGAATTACAATGAGCAGTTCTTC
>-|TRBV5-1|TRBJ2-3|-
CASSLALGLSRDTQYF
TGCGCCAGCAGCTTGGCCCTAGGACTTTCGAGGGATACGCAGTATTTT
>-|TRBV3-1/TRBV3-2|TRBJ2-5|-
CASSQEGGRETQYF
TGTGCCAGCAGCCAAGAAGGGGGTCGAGAGACCCAGTACTTC
>-|TRBV5-4|TRBJ2-3|TRBD2
CASSAERGSTTDTQYF
TGTGCCAGCAGCGCTGAGCGGGGGAGTACGACAGATACGCAGTATTTT
>once|TRBV5-6|TRBJ1-1|-
CASSFLPGQGVTEAFF
TGTGCCAGCAGCTTTTTACCGGGACAAGGGGTCACTGAAGCTTTCTTT
>-|TRBV7-8|TRBJ2-2|TRBD1
CASSSTSGTGTTGELFF
TGTGCCAGCAGCTCAACCAGTGGGACAGGGACCACCGGGGAGCTGTTTTTT
>-|TRBV9|TRBJ2-3|-
CASSATGFTDTQYF
TGTGCCAGCAGCGCAACAGGATTTACAGATACGCAGTATTTT
>-|TRBV28|TRBJ2-5|TRBD2
CASSLSLAGKETQYF
TGTGCCAGCAGTTTGTCCCTAGCGGGAAAAGAGACCCAGTACTTC
>-|TRBV5-1|TRBJ2-1|-
CASSLVRTEYNEQFF
TGCGCCAGCAGCTTGGTTCGGACAGAGTACAATGAGCAGTTCTTC
>few|TRBV5-5|TRBJ2-7|TRBD1
CASSLGQGAYEQYF
TGTGCCAGCAGCTTGGGACAGGGGGCCTACGAGCAGTACTTC
>-|TRBV28|TRBJ1-6|TRBD1
CASSLTGGRSPLHF
TGTGCCAGCAGTTTAACAGGGGGAAGGTCACCCCTCCACTTT
>-|TRBV4-2|TRBJ1-4|-
CASSRQLNEKLFF
TGTGCCAGCTCGAGACAATTAAATGAAAAACTGTTTTTT
>-|TRBV2|TRBJ2-1|TRBD2
CASSESGSVNEQFF
TGTGCCAGCAGTGAGAGCGGGAGTGTCAATGAGCAGTTCTTC
>-|TRBV29-1|TRBJ2-1|TRBD2
CSVEDPLAGSYNEQFF
TGCAGCGTTGAAGATCCGTTAGCGGGCTCCTACAATGAGCAGTTCTTC
>-|TRBV6-6|TRBJ2-1|TRBD2
CASSYPTAGGGNEQFF
TGTGCCAGCAGTTACCCCACGGCGGGAGGAGGGAATGAGCAGTTCTTC
>-|TRBV10-3|TRBJ1-2|TRBD1
CAISEGQILSGYTF
TGTGCCATCAGCGAGGGACAGATTCTCTCTGGCTACACCTTC